There are many counts of the clone carrying this T cell receptor (beta chain). The antigen is not known. One end of the junction is discordant with germline, which a read error may explain. Time point noted: sample taken at primary tumor resection. TCRdb re-analysed the 5' RACE reads in MiXCR, keeping a single row per CDR3 protein. The data show several thousand distinct CDR3 sequences, with over 8.5% seen just once and over 9.5% held by the top ten. These data originate in a study of spatial heterogeneity in lung cancer. Overall study findings and caveats: Tumor mutation count correlated with how many alpha and beta TCRs expanded intratumorally.

The receptor comes from a female donor with early-stage non-small cell lung cancer. The starting material was lung tumor tissue, obtained at surgery.

The CDR3 protein is CSVEDSQRSGELFF. In nucleotides, the CDR3 is TGCAGCGTGGAAGACAGTCAGAGATCCGGGGAGCTGTTTTTT. The chain recombines TRBV29-1 with TRBJ2-2; weak D call: TRBD1 (5 bases). The CDR3 extends over 14 amino acids. Germline V gene lookup returns CDR1 SQVTM and CDR2 ANQGSEA.